The rows below give T cell receptor beta chains drawn from one sample of a study of vaccination effects on CD4 cells after COVID-19. The repertoire was sequenced with immunoSEQ multiplex PCR; TCRdb's copy has only in-frame clones and lacks some. The sample holds 20,000 to 30,000 clones; about 74% are singletons and the top ten take 10% to 13%. Their target antigens are unknown. The sample consisted of CD4+ T cells from PBMCs cultured with HCoV-NL63 spike peptides, taken before COVID-19 vaccination. Every receptor here comes from a human donor who received a COVID-19 vaccine. The CDR3 runs from the conserved cysteine through the conserved F or W.

J,V,CDR3
TRBJ2-2,TRBV7-7,CASSQGRLLNTGELFF
TRBJ1-2,TRBV27,CASRRTASNYGYTF
TRBJ1-1,TRBV19,CASLDRYRGNTEAFF
TRBJ2-3,TRBV6-4,CASSDSSGGADTQYF
TRBJ1-1,TRBV19,CASSDPTGAPEAFF
TRBJ2-5,TRBV11-1,CASSTGVEETQYF
TRBJ1-2,TRBV18,CASSPSPDRRNYGYTF
TRBJ2-7,TRBV19,CASSLTGGAGSSYEQYF
TRBJ2-1,TRBV7-9,CASSFLRTGVGGEQFF
TRBJ1-2,TRBV27,CASSSPWQGGYTF
TRBJ1-1,TRBV10-3,CAISEVGGTGNTEAFF
TRBJ1-5,TRBV2,CASSIQGLDQPQHF
TRBJ2-5,TRBV4-1,CASSLAGGIQETQYF
TRBJ2-4,TRBV9,CASSLRTGFDIQYF
TRBJ1-1,TRBV25-1,CASSQQARANTEAFF
TRBJ1-1,TRBV18,CASSPQQRNTEAFF
TRBJ2-5,TRBV20-1,CSANGETQYF
TRBJ1-4,TRBV4-1,CASSHPGSRGDDEKLFF